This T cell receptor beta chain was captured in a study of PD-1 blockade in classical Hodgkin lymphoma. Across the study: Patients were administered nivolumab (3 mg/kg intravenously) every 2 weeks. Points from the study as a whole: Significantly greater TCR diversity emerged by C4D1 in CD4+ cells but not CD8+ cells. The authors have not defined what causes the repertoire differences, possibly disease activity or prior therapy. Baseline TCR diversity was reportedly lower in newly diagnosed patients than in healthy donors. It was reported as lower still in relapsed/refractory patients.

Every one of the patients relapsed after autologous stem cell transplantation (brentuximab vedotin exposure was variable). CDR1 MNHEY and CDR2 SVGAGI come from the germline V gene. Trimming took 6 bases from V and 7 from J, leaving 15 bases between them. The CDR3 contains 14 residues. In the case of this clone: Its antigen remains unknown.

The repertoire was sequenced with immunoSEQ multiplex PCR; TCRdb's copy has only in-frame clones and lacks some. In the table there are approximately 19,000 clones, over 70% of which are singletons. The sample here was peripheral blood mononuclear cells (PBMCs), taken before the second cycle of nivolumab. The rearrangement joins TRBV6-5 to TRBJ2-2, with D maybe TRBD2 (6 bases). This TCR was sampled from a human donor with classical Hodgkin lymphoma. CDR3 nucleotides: TGTGCCAGCAGACGGGACTTTGGGGGCGGGGAGCTGTTTTTT. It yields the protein CASRRDFGGGELFF.